Listed below are T cell receptor beta chains from one sample, sequenced in a study of blood T cell repertoires in COVID-19. The table came from immunoSEQ multiplex PCR; TCRdb's copy has only in-frame clones and leaves some out. In the table there are approximately 170,000 clones, roughly 78% of which are singletons. The sequenced sample was PBMCs or T cells enriched from blood (not recorded which). The origin of the receptors is a woman between 70 and 85 years old in a cohort exposed to, infected with or recovered from COVID-19 (not recorded which). CDR3s include the opening cysteine and the closing phenylalanine or tryptophan. A D gene is named only where the DNA matches it firmly. The size of a clone is reported for some rows only, either as once, few or many, or as a class for expanded clones.

j_call d_call clone_size v_call cdr3_nt cdr3_aa
TRBJ1-5 - few TRBV3-1/TRBV3-2 TGTGCCAGCAGCCGAAAAAGGGGCTACGGGAGCCCTTATAGCAATCAGCCCCAGCATTTT CASSRKRGYGSPYSNQPQHF
TRBJ2-3 TRBD1 - TRBV19 TGTGCCAGTAGTAGCCGACAGGGGGCGGCCACAGATACGCAGTATTTT CASSSRQGAATDTQYF
TRBJ2-2 TRBD1 - TRBV5-4 TGTGCCAGCAGCCAGGGACAGGGCTACACCGGGGAGCTGTTTTTT CASSQGQGYTGELFF
TRBJ2-5 TRBD2 - TRBV25-1 TGTGCCAGCAAAAATTGGGGGGGAAACCCAAAAGAGACCCAGTACTTC CASKNWGGNPKETQYF
TRBJ2-2 - - TRBV5-1 TGCGCCAGCAGCTTCGGGACCGGGGAGCTGTTTTTT CASSFGTGELFF
TRBJ2-1 TRBD2 - TRBV6-5 TGTGCCAGCAGACGACTAGCGGGACGCAACAATGAGCAGTTCTTC CASRRLAGRNNEQFF
TRBJ2-1 TRBD1 - TRBV5-6 TGTGCCAGCAGCTTACGAGGGGGCGATGAGCAGTTCTTC CASSLRGGDEQFF
TRBJ2-5 TRBD2 - TRBV9 TGTGCCAGCAGCTCTAGCGGTGGTGATGGGGAGACCCAGTACTTC CASSSSGGDGETQYF
TRBJ1-5 - - TRBV19 TGTGCCAGTAGTTACTTCTCTAGCAATCAGCCCCAGCATTTT CASSYFSSNQPQHF
TRBJ1-6 - few TRBV5-6 TGTGCCAGCAGCTTGAGTCAGATCAATTCACCCCTCCACTTT CASSLSQINSPLHF
TRBJ1-6 TRBD1 few TRBV7-8 TGTGCCAGCAGCTTAGGGCAGGGGGCCTTATCACCCCTCCACTTT CASSLGQGALSPLHF
TRBJ2-2 - - TRBV6-6 TGTGCCAGCAGTCGAGGGGGACAATCCTTACCAGGGACCGGGGAGCTGTTTTTT CASSRGGQSLPGTGELFF
TRBJ1-5 - - TRBV18 TGTGCCAGCTCACCAGGGGGCGCCGGCAATCAGCCCCAGCATTTT CASSPGGAGNQPQHF
TRBJ2-1 - few TRBV29-1 TGCAGCGCCTGGACTCCAGCGTCCTACAATGAGCAGTTCTTC CSAWTPASYNEQFF
TRBJ1-2 - - TRBV9 TGTGCCAGCAGCCCGTATAGGACAGACCATGGCTACACCTTC CASSPYRTDHGYTF
TRBJ2-7 - - TRBV9 TGTGCCAGCAGCGTAGTGGCCACAACATACGAGCAGTACTTC CASSVVATTYEQYF
TRBJ1-4 - - TRBV29-1 TGCAGCGTTGCAAATACAGGGAGTGAAAAACTGTTTTTT CSVANTGSEKLFF
TRBJ1-5 - - TRBV2 TGTGCCAGCAGTGGAAGACAATCCCGTCAGCCCCAGCATTTT CASSGRQSRQPQHF
TRBJ2-5 - - TRBV24-1 TGTGCCACCAGTGACCCTCGGGTCCTCCAAGAGACCCAGTACTTC CATSDPRVLQETQYF
TRBJ1-1 - few TRBV28 TGTGCCAGCAGACCGGGACTTCTGAACACTGAAGCTTTCTTT CASRPGLLNTEAFF
TRBJ2-5 - - TRBV11-3 TGTGCCAGCAGCTTCAGGGGCAGAGAGACCCAGTACTTC CASSFRGRETQYF
TRBJ1-2 - - TRBV10-3 TGTGCCATCAGTGAGTCGACACAGGCGGGGGGTGGCTACACCTTC CAISESTQAGGGYTF
TRBJ2-6 TRBD1 - TRBV25-1 TGTGCCAGCAGTGAACTGGGGACAGAATACTCTGGGGCCAACGTCCTGACTTTC CASSELGTEYSGANVLTF
TRBJ1-2 - - TRBV11-2 TGTGCCAGCAGCTTTACAGGGAATTCAGGCTACACCTTC CASSFTGNSGYTF
TRBJ2-1 TRBD2 - TRBV27 TGTGCCAGCAGCCCCCCCATTGTGGGACTAGCGGGAGGGCCCCCCAATGAGCAGTTCTTC CASSPPIVGLAGGPPNEQFF
TRBJ1-5 - - TRBV19 TGTGCCAGTACTCCTATGGGAACAGGGCAGGGCAATCAGCCCCAGCATTTT CASTPMGTGQGNQPQHF
TRBJ1-1 TRBD1 - TRBV28 TGTGCCAGCAGAAGACAGGGGGCCGTAGGTGAAGCTTTCTTT CASRRQGAVGEAFF
TRBJ1-2 - - TRBV27 TGTGCCAGCCCAGCTCAGGGTTATGGCTACACCTTC CASPAQGYGYTF
TRBJ2-2 - - TRBV6-5 TGTGCCAGCAGTTACGCCCCCCAGACCGGGGAGCTGTTTTTT CASSYAPQTGELFF
TRBJ2-1 TRBD2 few TRBV11-2 TGTGCCAGCAGCTTAAGCTGGGCCCACGTGGCGGGAGGGCCCGGTGAGCAGTTCTTC CASSLSWAHVAGGPGEQFF
TRBJ2-2 TRBD1 - TRBV5-3 TGTGCCAGAAGCTTGGCAGGGGGCGGTTATACCGGGGAGCTGTTTTTT CARSLAGGGYTGELFF
TRBJ2-7 TRBD1 - TRBV5-1 TGCGCCAGCAGCAGAGCCGGGACAGACTACGAGCAGTACTTC CASSRAGTDYEQYF
TRBJ2-5 - - TRBV9 TGTGCCAGCAGCGTAGACGGCGGGGAAGGGGAGACCCAGTACTTC CASSVDGGEGETQYF
TRBJ2-7 - - TRBV5-4 TGTGCCAGCAGACATACCCAGGGGTACGAGCAGTACTTC CASRHTQGYEQYF
TRBJ2-4 TRBD2 - TRBV9 TGTGCCAGCAGCGCCGGACTAGAAGACATTCAGTACTTC CASSAGLEDIQYF
TRBJ2-7 - once TRBV3-1/TRBV3-2 TGTGCCAGCAGCCATGCGGGGTCTGGAGCCTACGAGCAGTACTTC CASSHAGSGAYEQYF
TRBJ2-7 TRBD1 - TRBV7-2 TGTGCCAGCAGCTTAGAACAGGGGGGCTACGAGCAGTACTTC CASSLEQGGYEQYF
TRBJ2-1 TRBD2 once TRBV3-1/TRBV3-2 TGTGCCAGCAGCCCAGGGACTAGCGGGAGGGACTTGTTCTTC CASSPGTSGRDLFF